The 21 T cell receptor beta chains listed next were all sequenced from one sample in a study of blood T cell repertoires in COVID-19. Clones were read by immunoSEQ multiplex PCR, and TCRdb kept only the in-frame ones, dropping some. Of 230,000 or so clones listed, 70% to 90% are singletons. Sequenced material: PBMCs or T cells enriched from blood (not recorded which). The source is a woman aged 40 to 55 with acute COVID-19.

Only a few counts were recorded for this clone. J is TRBJ1-3 and V is TRBV7-2; 8 nucleotides align to TRBD1. The CDR3 spans 15 residues. The ends lost 1 base at V and 4 bases at J; junction bases unmatched: 3. Germline CDR1 is SGHTA and CDR2 is FQGNSA. The DNA for the CDR3 is TGTGCCAGCAGCTTAGGACAGGGGAGCGGAAACACCATATATTTT. Protein: CASSLGQGSGNTIYF. Combining the CDR3 with reference TRBV7-2 and TRBJ1-3 gives the whole variable domain GAGVSQSPSNKVTEKGKDVELRCDPISGHTALYWYRQSLGQGLEFLIYFQGNSAPDKSGLPSDRFSAERTGGSVSTLTIQRTQQEDSAVYLCASSLGQGSGNTIYFGEGSWLTVV.

The V and J genes are TRBV10-3 and TRBJ1-1; D is unresolved. Germline CDR1 reads ENHRY; CDR2 reads SYGVKD. This CDR3 contains 14 residues. Trimming stripped 2 bases from V and 2 bases from J, with 9 bases between. The CDR3 here is CAISEEGLNTEAFF. In DNA, the CDR3 is TGTGCCATCAGTGAGGAGGGCCTTAACACTGAAGCTTTCTTT.

This clone was counted a single time. V usage is TRBV5-4 and J usage is TRBJ2-5; 7 nucleotides line up with TRBD2. V shed 1 base, J shed 8 bases, and the junction held 11 bases outside the gene matches. Germline V CDR1 and CDR2: SGHNT, YYREEE (reference sequence). The CDR3 length is 15 residues. CDR3 residues: CASSLQRGTQGTQYF. The CDR3 DNA reads TGTGCCAGCAGCTTGCAGCGGGGTACCCAGGGAACCCAGTACTTC.

This clone showed up just a few times. The V gene is TRBV19, the J gene TRBJ1-5; the D is unclear. CDR3 length: 14 amino acids. Between the trimmed V and J ends, which lost 9 bases and 4 bases, there was a span of 16 bases. Germline CDR1 reads LNHDA; CDR2 reads SQIVND (reference sequence). CDR3 sequence (DNA): TGTGCCAGCCGAAGAGCGGACTTTAATCAGCCCCAGCATTTT. Translated, it gives CASRRADFNQPQHF.

This chain connects TRBV7-2 to TRBJ2-5; 7 bases are a match to TRBD2. Germline-derived CDR1 and CDR2 are SGHTA and FQGNSA. The CDR3 runs to 15 residues. With V trimmed by 0 bases and J by 1 base, 2 bases remained unmatched. The CDR3 loop is CASSLAGRAQETQYF. CDR3 nucleotide sequence: TGTGCCAGCAGCTTAGCAGGGAGGGCCCAAGAGACCCAGTACTTC.

In its sample, this clone was seen a few times. This rearrangement joins TRBV30 to TRBJ1-5, with D possibly being TRBD1 (6 bases). CDR3 length equals 16 residues. V was shortened by 2 bases and J by 2 bases, with 16 bases between the two germline ends. Germline CDR1 is GTSNPN and CDR2 is SVGIG (reference sequence). The CDR3 sequence is CAWSFGDITGNQPQHF. CDR3 DNA: TGTGCCTGGAGTTTCGGGGACATTACGGGCAATCAGCCCCAGCATTTT.

This clone occurred once. The rearrangement joins TRBV7-2 to TRBJ1-1, with D unclear. Germline V gene lookup returns CDR1 SGHTA and CDR2 FQGNSA. With 0 bases removed from V and 5 bases from J, the gap between germline ends came to 22 bases. This CDR3 is built from 18 residues. CDR3 nucleotide sequence: TGTGCCAGCAGCTTAGCGGGAGTCTTAACAGCGGTAGGTACTGAAGCTTTCTTT. Its translation: CASSLAGVLTAVGTEAFF.

This rearrangement joins TRBV11-2 to TRBJ1-2; D unclear. The CDR3 extends over 14 amino acids. The V end lost 1 base, the J end lost 4 bases, and 10 bases lay between the germline ends. The germline gives CDR1 SGHAT, CDR2 FQNNGV. The CDR3 spells CASSLAQVAYGYTF. The CDR3 region has the DNA TGTGCCAGCAGCTTAGCTCAGGTTGCCTATGGCTACACCTTC.

The chain carries TRBV27 and TRBJ1-2; a possible D gene is TRBD1 (5 bases). The CDR3 consists of 13 residues. CDR1 is MNHEY, CDR2 SMNVEV, per germline (reference sequence). V was trimmed by 7 bases and J by 6 bases, leaving 15 bases between them. The DNA of the CDR3 is TGTGCCAGCACTGATGGGCAGGGTAATGGCTACACCTTC. This codes for CASTDGQGNGYTF.

The chain has TRBV18 and TRBJ1-6; D remains ambiguous. CDR3 length: 13 amino acids. Trimming removed 10 bases at V and 4 bases at J, with 11 bases between. Germline V lookup: CDR1 KGHSH, CDR2 LQKENI. The CDR3 bases are TGTGCCACCAAGGCGGGGTATAATTCACCCCTCCACTTT. Its protein is CATKAGYNSPLHF.

The chain combines TRBV30 with TRBJ2-3; 8 bases are shared with TRBD1. Trimming removed 5 bases from V and 4 bases from J; junction bases left unmatched: 5. CDR1 and CDR2 from the germline V gene are GTSNPN and SVGIG (reference sequence). The CDR3 is made up of 13 amino acids. The CDR3 here is CAWGQGKADTQYF. CDR3 nucleotides: TGTGCCTGGGGACAGGGTAAAGCAGATACGCAGTATTTT.

The chain carries TRBV7-2 and TRBJ1-3; D is perhaps TRBD1 (5 bases). The ends were cut back, 5 bases at V and 9 bases at J, with 11 bases in the middle. Germline V gene sequence: CDR1 SGHTA, CDR2 FQGNSA. The CDR3 length is 12 residues. CDR3 nucleotides: TGTGCCAGCAGCCTATATCAGGGCACCATATATTTT. Translation gives CASSLYQGTIYF.

This rearrangement joins TRBV7-6 to TRBJ2-7; 14 nucleotides match TRBD2. This CDR3 comprises 17 residues. CDR1 and CDR2 from the germline V gene are SGHVS and FNYEAQ. J lost 0 bases, V lost 5 bases, and 6 bases had no gene match. CDR3 protein: CASSAGLAGDRSYEQYF. In nucleotides, the CDR3 is TGTGCCAGCAGCGCGGGACTAGCGGGGGACCGCTCCTACGAGCAGTACTTC.

This chain links TRBV6-5 with TRBJ1-5; possibly TRBD1 for D (5 bases). V was trimmed by 5 bases and J by 2 bases, leaving 13 bases between them. In germline, CDR1 is MNHEY, CDR2 SVGAGI. The CDR3 spans 15 residues. DNA of the CDR3: TGTGCCAGCAGTCGGGGGGGTAGAGGCAATCAGCCCCAGCATTTT. Its protein product is CASSRGGRGNQPQHF.

The chain joins TRBV9 to TRBJ1-2, with TRBD1 matching over 7 bases. CDR1 and CDR2 from the germline V gene are SGDLS and YYNGEE. The CDR3 length is 15 residues. V was clipped by 3 bases and J by 2 bases; unmatched bases: 7. The DNA for the CDR3 is TGTGCCAGCAGCGCGGGGGGGACAGACAACTATGGCTACACCTTC. This codes for CASSAGGTDNYGYTF.

In this sample, this clone turned up once. The chain carries TRBV5-1 and TRBJ1-4; 10 bases match TRBD1. V lost 3 bases to trimming and J lost 8 bases; unmatched junction nucleotides: 7. This CDR3 contains 15 residues. Germline-derived CDR1 and CDR2 are SGHRS and YFSETQ. CDR3 region: CASSSTGTGVEKLFF. For the CDR3, the DNA is TGCGCCAGCAGCTCTACCGGGACAGGGGTCGAAAAACTGTTTTTT. The full variable domain, completed using reference TRBV5-1 and TRBJ1-4, is KAGVTQTPRYLIKTRGQQVTLSCSPISGHRSVSWYQQTPGQGLQFLFEYFSETQRNKGNFPGRFSGRQFSNSRSEMNVSTLELGDSALYLCASSSTGTGVEKLFFGSGTQLSVL.

The chain uses TRBV27 and TRBJ2-7, with 12 bases aligning to TRBD2. J gave up 7 bases and V 5 bases, and 3 bases lay outside the gene matches. Germline V gives CDR1 MNHEY, CDR2 SMNVEV (reference sequence). This CDR3 contains 13 residues. The CDR3 bases are TGTGCCAGCAGTAACGGACTAGCGGGGGAGCAGTACGTC. Translation: CASSNGLAGEQYV.

A single count supports this clone. This chain uses TRBV5-8 with TRBJ1-1; D ambiguous. The CDR3 sequence is 15 residues long. With 0 bases removed from V and 1 base from J, the gap between germline ends came to 10 bases. The V gene's germline CDR1 is SGHTS and CDR2 YDEGEE. CDR3 sequence (DNA): TGTGCCAGCAGCTTGGGTCAGGCATCGAACACTGAAGCTTTCTTT. Its translation: CASSLGQASNTEAFF.

A few counts support this clone. This chain links TRBV30 with TRBJ2-1; TRBD1 matches 7 bases. Germline assignment: CDR1 GTSNPN and CDR2 SVGIG (reference sequence). V lost 1 base, J lost 9 bases, and 6 bases stayed unmatched. The CDR3 has 13 residues. The CDR3 spells CAWSEGGSGEQFF. The CDR3, as DNA: TGTGCCTGGAGTGAAGGGGGCTCGGGTGAGCAGTTCTTC.

The chain's CDR3 is CATKGQGDTGELFF. The CDR3 bases are TGTGCCACAAAAGGGCAGGGCGACACCGGGGAGCTGTTTTTT. J is TRBJ2-2 and V is TRBV19, with D perhaps TRBD1 (5 bases). The V gene's germline CDR1 is LNHDA and CDR2 SQIVND (reference sequence). The CDR3 spans 14 residues. Trimming stripped 10 bases from V and 3 bases from J, with 15 bases between.

This sequence joins TRBV5-4 and TRBJ1-2; tentatively, D is TRBD1 (6 bases). Germline-derived CDR1 and CDR2 are SGHNT and YYREEE (reference sequence). This CDR3 has 13 amino acids. V dropped 3 bases and J dropped 2 bases, with 8 bases sitting between them. The CDR3 region is CASSWQGNYGYTF. The CDR3 bases are TGTGCCAGCAGCTGGCAGGGGAACTATGGCTACACCTTC.